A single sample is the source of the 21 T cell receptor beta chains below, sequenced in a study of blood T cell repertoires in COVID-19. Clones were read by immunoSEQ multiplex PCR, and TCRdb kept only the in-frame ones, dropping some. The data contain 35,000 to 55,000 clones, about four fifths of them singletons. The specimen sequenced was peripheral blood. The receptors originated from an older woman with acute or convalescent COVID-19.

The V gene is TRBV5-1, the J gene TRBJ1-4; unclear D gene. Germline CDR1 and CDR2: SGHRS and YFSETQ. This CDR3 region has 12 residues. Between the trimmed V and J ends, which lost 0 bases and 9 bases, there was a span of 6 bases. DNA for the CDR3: TGCGCCAGCAGCTTGGAAGCTCAAAAACTGTTTTTT. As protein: CASSLEAQKLFF.

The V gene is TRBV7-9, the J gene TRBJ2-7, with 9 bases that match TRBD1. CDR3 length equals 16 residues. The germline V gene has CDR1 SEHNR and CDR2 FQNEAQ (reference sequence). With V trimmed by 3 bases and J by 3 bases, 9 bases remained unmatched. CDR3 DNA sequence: TGTGCCAGCAGCTTCATTAACAGGGGGCAAGACTACGAGCAGTACTTC. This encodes CASSFINRGQDYEQYF.

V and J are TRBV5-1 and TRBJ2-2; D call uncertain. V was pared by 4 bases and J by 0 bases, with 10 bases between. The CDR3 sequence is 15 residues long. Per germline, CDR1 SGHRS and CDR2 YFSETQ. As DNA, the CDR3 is TGCGCCAGCAGCGCTCTCCGGGCGAACACCGGGGAGCTGTTTTTT. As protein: CASSALRANTGELFF.

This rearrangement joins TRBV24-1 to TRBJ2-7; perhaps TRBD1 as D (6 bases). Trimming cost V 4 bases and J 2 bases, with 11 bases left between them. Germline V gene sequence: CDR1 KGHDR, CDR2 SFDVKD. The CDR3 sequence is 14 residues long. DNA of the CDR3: TGTGCCACCAGTGAACAGGGACGGCCCTACGAGCAGTACTTC. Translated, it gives CATSEQGRPYEQYF.

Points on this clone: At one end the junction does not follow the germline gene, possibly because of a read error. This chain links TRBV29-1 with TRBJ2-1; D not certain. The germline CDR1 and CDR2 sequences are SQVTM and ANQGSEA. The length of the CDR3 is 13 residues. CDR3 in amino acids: CSVPRGFYDEQFF. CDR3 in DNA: TGCAGCGTCCCCCGAGGCTTCTACGATGAGCAGTTCTTC.

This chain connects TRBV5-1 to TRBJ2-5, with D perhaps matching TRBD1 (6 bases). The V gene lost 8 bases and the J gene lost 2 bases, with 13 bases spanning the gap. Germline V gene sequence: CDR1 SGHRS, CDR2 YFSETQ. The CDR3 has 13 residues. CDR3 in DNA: TGCGCCAGTCAGCAGGGGTTGCAAGAGACCCAGTACTTC. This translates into CASQQGLQETQYF.

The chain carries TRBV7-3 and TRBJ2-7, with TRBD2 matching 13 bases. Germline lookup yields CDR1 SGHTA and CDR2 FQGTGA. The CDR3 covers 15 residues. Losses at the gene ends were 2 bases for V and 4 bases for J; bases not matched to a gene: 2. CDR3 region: CASSLGLAGAYEQYF. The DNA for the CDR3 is TGTGCCAGCAGCTTAGGACTAGCGGGAGCATACGAGCAGTACTTC.

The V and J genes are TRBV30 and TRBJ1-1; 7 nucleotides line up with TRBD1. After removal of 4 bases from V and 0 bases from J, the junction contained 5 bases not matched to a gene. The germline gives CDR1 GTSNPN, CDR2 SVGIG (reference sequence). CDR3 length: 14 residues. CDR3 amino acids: CAWNLGQLNTEAFF. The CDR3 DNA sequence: TGTGCCTGGAATTTGGGACAGCTGAACACTGAAGCTTTCTTT.

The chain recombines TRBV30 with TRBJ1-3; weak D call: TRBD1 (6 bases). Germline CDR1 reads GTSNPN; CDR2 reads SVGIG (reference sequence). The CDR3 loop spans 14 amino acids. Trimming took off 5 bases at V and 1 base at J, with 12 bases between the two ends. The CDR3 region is CAWYRERSGNTIYF. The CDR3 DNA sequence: TGTGCCTGGTACAGGGAAAGGTCTGGAAACACCATATATTTT.

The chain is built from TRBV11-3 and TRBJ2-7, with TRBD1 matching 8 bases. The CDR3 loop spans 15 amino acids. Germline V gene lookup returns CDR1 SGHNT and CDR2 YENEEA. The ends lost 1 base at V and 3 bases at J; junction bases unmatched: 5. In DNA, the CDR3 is TGTGCCAGCAGCTTAGGCCAGGGGGCTGGCTACGAGCAGTACTTC. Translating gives CASSLGQGAGYEQYF.

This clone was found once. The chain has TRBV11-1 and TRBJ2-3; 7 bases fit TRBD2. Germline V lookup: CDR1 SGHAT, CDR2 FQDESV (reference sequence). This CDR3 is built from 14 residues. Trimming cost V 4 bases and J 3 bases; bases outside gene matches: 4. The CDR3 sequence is CASSWSGGTDTQYF. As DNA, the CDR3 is TGTGCCAGCAGCTGGTCCGGGGGGACAGATACGCAGTATTTT.

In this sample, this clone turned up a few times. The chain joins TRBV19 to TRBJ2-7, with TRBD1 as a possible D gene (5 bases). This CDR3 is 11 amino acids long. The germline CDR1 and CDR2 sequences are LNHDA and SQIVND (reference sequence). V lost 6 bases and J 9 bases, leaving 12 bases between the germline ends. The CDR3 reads CASSLGDRQYF. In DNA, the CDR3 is TGTGCCAGTAGCCTCGGAGACAGGCAGTACTTC.

The CDR3 DNA reads as TGTGCCAGCAGTCGGGGCGGGGGGGCCCCAGAGACCCAGTACTTC. It codes for CASSRGGGAPETQYF. The chain links TRBV6-1 to TRBJ2-5, with 9 bases fitting TRBD2. The CDR3 has 15 amino acids. Per germline, CDR1 MNHNS and CDR2 SASEGT. The V and J ends lost 5 bases and 4 bases, in that order; junction bases with no gene match: 8.

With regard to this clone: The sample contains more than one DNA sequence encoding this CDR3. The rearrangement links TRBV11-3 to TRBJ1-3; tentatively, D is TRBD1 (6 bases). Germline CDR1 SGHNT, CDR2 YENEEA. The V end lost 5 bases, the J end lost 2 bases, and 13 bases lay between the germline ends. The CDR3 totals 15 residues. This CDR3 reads CASSPGQGPGNTIYF. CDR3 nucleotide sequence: TGTGCCAGCAGCCCCGGGCAGGGGCCTGGAAACACCATATATTTT.

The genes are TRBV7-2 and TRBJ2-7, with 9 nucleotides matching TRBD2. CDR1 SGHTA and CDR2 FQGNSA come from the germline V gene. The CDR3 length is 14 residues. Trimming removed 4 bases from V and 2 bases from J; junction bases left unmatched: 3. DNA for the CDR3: TGTGCCAGCAGCTCGCGGGGGGGGCCCTACGAGCAGTACTTC. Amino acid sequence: CASSSRGGPYEQYF.

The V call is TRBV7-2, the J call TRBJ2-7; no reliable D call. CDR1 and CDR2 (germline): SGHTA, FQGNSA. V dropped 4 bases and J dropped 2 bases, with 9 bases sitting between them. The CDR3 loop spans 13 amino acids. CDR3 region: CASSSGRTYEQYF. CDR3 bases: TGTGCCAGCAGCTCGGGTAGAACCTACGAGCAGTACTTC.

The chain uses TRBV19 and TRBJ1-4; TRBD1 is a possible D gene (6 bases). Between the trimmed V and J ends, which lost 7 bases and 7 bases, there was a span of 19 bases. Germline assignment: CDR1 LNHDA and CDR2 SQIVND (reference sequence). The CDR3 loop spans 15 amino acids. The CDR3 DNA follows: TGTGCCAGTATCCAACAGGGATTGGCGGGTGAAAAACTGTTTTTT. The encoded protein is CASIQQGLAGEKLFF.

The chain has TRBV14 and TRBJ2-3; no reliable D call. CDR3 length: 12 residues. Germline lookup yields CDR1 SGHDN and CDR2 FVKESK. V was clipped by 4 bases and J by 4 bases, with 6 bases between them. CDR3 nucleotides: TGTGCCAGCAGCCGAGTCGCAGATACGCAGTATTTT. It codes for CASSRVADTQYF.

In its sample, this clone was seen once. This CDR3 reads CASSEGFLPTDTQYF. CDR3 nucleotides: TGTGCCAGCAGCGAGGGGTTCCTTCCCACAGATACGCAGTATTTT. The rearrangement uses TRBV9 and TRBJ2-3, with D perhaps matching TRBD1 (5 bases). The CDR3 sequence is 15 residues long. Trimming removed 3 bases at V and 2 bases at J, with 13 bases between. Looked up from germline, CDR1 is SGDLS and CDR2 is YYNGEE. Complete variable domain (other parts from reference TRBV9 and TRBJ2-3): DSGVTQTPKHLITATGQRVTLRCSPRSGDLSVYWYQQSLDQGLQFLIQYYNGEERAKGNILERFSAQQFPDLHSELNLSSLELGDSALYFCASSEGFLPTDTQYFGPGTRLTVL.

The CDR3 loop reads CAIKGLAGVYEQYF. The CDR3 DNA is TGTGCCATCAAGGGACTAGCGGGAGTCTACGAGCAGTACTTC. This chain links TRBV10-3 with TRBJ2-7; TRBD2 matches 14 bases. Germline V gene data show CDR1 as ENHRY and CDR2 as SYGVKD. With V trimmed by 7 bases and J by 3 bases, 2 bases remained unmatched. The CDR3 consists of 14 residues.

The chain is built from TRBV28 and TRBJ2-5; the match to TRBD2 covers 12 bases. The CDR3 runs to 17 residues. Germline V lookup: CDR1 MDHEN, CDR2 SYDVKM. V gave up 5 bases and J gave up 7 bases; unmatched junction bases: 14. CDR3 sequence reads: CASSPLLAGGLGGTQYF. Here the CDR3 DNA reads TGTGCCAGCAGTCCCCTCCTAGCGGGAGGGCTGGGGGGGACCCAGTACTTC.